A single sample is the source of the 13 T cell receptor beta chains below, sequenced in a study of molecular identifiers for immune sequencing clone quantification. TCRdb called the PCR reads again in MiXCR, with one record for every CDR3 protein. The sample includes some 680,000 distinct CDR3 sequences, about 25% seen only once; the top ten take about 0.84%. Sequencing was performed on naive CD8+ T cells from blood, with Jurkat cell RNA spiked in. The subset is: FACS-sorted CD8+CD4-CCR7+CD45RA+ naive T cells. All receptors come from a human donor in good health. Some libraries in this study had Jurkat cell RNA spiked in.

Many counts were recorded for this clonotype. The genes are TRBV4-1 and TRBJ2-7, with TRBD1 matching over 12 bases. Looked up from germline, CDR1 is MGHRA and CDR2 is YSYEKL. This CDR3 spans 14 amino acids. Germline trimming cut 4 bases from V and 6 bases from J; bases unmatched to any gene: 4. The CDR3, as DNA: TGCGCCAGCAGCCCAGGGACAGGGGGCACCGAGCAGTACTTC. Protein product: CASSPGTGGTEQYF.

A remark on this clonotype: The junction shows a germline mismatch at one end, possibly a read error. This chain uses TRBV2 with TRBJ2-3, with 11 bases aligning to TRBD2. This CDR3 contains 15 residues. Germline CDR1 SNHLY, CDR2 FYNNEI. In DNA, the CDR3 is TGTGCCAGCAGTGATGGGCTAGCGGGAGGCGATACGCTGTATTTT. Translating gives CASSDGLAGGDTLYF.

In regard to this clonotype: It may be a read error: a sequence one base away is much more abundant. This CDR3 is missing its conserved last phenylalanine or tryptophan, likely due to a read error. This chain connects TRBV7-9 to TRBJ1-2; TRBD1 agrees at 8 bases. This CDR3 contains 17 residues. Germline-derived CDR1 and CDR2 are SEHNR and FQNEAQ (reference sequence). V trimming: 5 bases; J trimming: 4 bases; junction bases outside the gene matches: 15. CDR3 region: CASSMRQGRSSGYGYTS. The DNA for the CDR3 is TGTGCCAGCAGCATGAGACAGGGGCGTTCCTCTGGCTATGGCTACACCTCC.

This clonotype was counted ten times or more. The genes are TRBV20-1 and TRBJ2-3, with a tentative D call TRBD1 (5 bases). Germline assignment: CDR1 DFQATT and CDR2 SNEGSKA (reference sequence). CDR3 length: 19 residues. Trimming took 3 bases from V and 1 from J, leaving 26 bases between them. CDR3 in amino acids: CSARAPGSFTGSGTDTQYF. The CDR3 nucleotides read TGCAGTGCTAGGGCCCCAGGCTCCTTTACAGGAAGTGGCACAGATACGCAGTATTTT.

This clonotype was counted ten times or more. J is TRBJ2-7 and V is TRBV7-2, with 13 nucleotides matching TRBD2. The CDR3 totals 16 residues. Trimming cost V 3 bases and J 5 bases; bases outside gene matches: 7. Per the germline V gene, CDR1 is SGHTA and CDR2 is FQGNSA. This CDR3 reads CASSLDPGLAGNEQYF. The CDR3 DNA reads TGTGCCAGCAGCTTGGATCCGGGACTAGCGGGAAACGAGCAGTACTTC.

This clonotype was counted many times. The rearrangement links TRBV3-1 to TRBJ2-5, with TRBD1 matching over 8 bases. The CDR3 covers 18 residues. J was trimmed by 5 bases and V by 0 bases; bases with no gene match: 14. Germline V gene sequence: CDR1 LGHDT, CDR2 YNNKEL (reference sequence). CDR3 sequence reads: CASSQESAGTGFYETQYF. CDR3 sequence (DNA): TGTGCCAGCAGCCAAGAGAGTGCCGGGACAGGCTTTTACGAGACCCAGTACTTC.

With regard to this clonotype: This sequence may be a read error, since a much larger clone differs from it by one base. The genes are TRBV19 and TRBJ2-2; 11 bases fit TRBD1. Per germline, CDR1 LNHDA and CDR2 SQIVND (reference sequence). The CDR3 length is 18 residues. CDR3 amino acids: CASSIDSRTGGAAGVLFF. CDR3 nucleotide sequence: TGTGCCAGTAGTATAGACTCCAGGACAGGGGGCGCAGCCGGGGTGCTGTTTTTT.

This clonotype was counted many times. V is TRBV27 and J is TRBJ1-5; D might be TRBD1 (6 bases). CDR3 length equals 14 residues. The V and J ends lost 5 bases and 7 bases respectively, with 15 bases between them. CDR1 MNHEY and CDR2 SMNVEV come from the germline V gene (reference sequence). The CDR3 sequence: CASSSGGGGQPQHF. The DNA for the CDR3 is TGTGCCAGCAGTAGCGGGGGGGGCGGGCAGCCCCAGCATTTT.

Many counts were recorded for this clonotype. The J gene is TRBJ2-3, the V gene TRBV20-1; D is tentatively TRBD1 or TRBD2 (6 bases each). Germline V gene lookup returns CDR1 DFQATT and CDR2 SNEGSKA (reference sequence). There are 14 residues in the CDR3. The V end was cut by 1 base, the J end by 0 bases, with 8 bases between. Written as DNA, the CDR3 is TGCAGTGCTAGAGTGGGGGGCAGCACAGATACGCAGTATTTT. The encoded protein is CSARVGGSTDTQYF.

This clonotype was found many times. The chain recombines TRBV5-4 with TRBJ2-7; 7 bases are shared with TRBD1. V was clipped by 2 bases and J by 3 bases; unmatched bases: 5. Germline V gene data show CDR1 as SGHNT and CDR2 as YYREEE (reference sequence). CDR3 size: 14 residues. The CDR3 DNA sequence: TGTGCCAGCAGCTTTAACAGGGGTGGCTACGAGCAGTACTTC. The encoded protein is CASSFNRGGYEQYF.

This clonotype was seen a few times. A read error is possible here, since a much larger clone lies one base away. The chain has TRBV6-2 or TRBV6-3 and TRBJ2-7, with D hard to call. Germline CDR1 reads MNHEY; CDR2 reads SVGEGT. Trimming left V 4 bases short and J 3 bases short, with 10 bases between. There are 13 residues in the CDR3. Here the CDR3 DNA reads TGTGCCAGCAGTTCGCGACATAACTACGAGCAGTACTTC. This sequence encodes CASSSRHNYEQYF.

A few counts support this clonotype. The rearrangement joins TRBV24-1 to TRBJ2-1; D is possibly TRBD1 (6 bases). The CDR3 spans 17 residues. Trimming pared 1 base from V and 4 bases from J, leaving 16 bases between. The germline gives CDR1 KGHDR, CDR2 SFDVKD. CDR3 residues: CATSDFFRGSDYNEQFF. The CDR3 DNA sequence: TGTGCCACCAGTGATTTTTTTAGGGGGTCGGATTACAATGAGCAGTTCTTC.

The chain couples TRBV12-3 or TRBV12-4 to TRBJ1-5, with a weak D call TRBD1 (6 bases). Trimming took 6 bases from V and 2 from J, leaving 11 bases between them. The CDR3 is 14 amino acids. CDR3 amino acids: CASSNDRRNQPQHF. DNA of the CDR3: TGTGCCAGCAGCAATGACAGGCGCAATCAGCCCCAGCATTTT.